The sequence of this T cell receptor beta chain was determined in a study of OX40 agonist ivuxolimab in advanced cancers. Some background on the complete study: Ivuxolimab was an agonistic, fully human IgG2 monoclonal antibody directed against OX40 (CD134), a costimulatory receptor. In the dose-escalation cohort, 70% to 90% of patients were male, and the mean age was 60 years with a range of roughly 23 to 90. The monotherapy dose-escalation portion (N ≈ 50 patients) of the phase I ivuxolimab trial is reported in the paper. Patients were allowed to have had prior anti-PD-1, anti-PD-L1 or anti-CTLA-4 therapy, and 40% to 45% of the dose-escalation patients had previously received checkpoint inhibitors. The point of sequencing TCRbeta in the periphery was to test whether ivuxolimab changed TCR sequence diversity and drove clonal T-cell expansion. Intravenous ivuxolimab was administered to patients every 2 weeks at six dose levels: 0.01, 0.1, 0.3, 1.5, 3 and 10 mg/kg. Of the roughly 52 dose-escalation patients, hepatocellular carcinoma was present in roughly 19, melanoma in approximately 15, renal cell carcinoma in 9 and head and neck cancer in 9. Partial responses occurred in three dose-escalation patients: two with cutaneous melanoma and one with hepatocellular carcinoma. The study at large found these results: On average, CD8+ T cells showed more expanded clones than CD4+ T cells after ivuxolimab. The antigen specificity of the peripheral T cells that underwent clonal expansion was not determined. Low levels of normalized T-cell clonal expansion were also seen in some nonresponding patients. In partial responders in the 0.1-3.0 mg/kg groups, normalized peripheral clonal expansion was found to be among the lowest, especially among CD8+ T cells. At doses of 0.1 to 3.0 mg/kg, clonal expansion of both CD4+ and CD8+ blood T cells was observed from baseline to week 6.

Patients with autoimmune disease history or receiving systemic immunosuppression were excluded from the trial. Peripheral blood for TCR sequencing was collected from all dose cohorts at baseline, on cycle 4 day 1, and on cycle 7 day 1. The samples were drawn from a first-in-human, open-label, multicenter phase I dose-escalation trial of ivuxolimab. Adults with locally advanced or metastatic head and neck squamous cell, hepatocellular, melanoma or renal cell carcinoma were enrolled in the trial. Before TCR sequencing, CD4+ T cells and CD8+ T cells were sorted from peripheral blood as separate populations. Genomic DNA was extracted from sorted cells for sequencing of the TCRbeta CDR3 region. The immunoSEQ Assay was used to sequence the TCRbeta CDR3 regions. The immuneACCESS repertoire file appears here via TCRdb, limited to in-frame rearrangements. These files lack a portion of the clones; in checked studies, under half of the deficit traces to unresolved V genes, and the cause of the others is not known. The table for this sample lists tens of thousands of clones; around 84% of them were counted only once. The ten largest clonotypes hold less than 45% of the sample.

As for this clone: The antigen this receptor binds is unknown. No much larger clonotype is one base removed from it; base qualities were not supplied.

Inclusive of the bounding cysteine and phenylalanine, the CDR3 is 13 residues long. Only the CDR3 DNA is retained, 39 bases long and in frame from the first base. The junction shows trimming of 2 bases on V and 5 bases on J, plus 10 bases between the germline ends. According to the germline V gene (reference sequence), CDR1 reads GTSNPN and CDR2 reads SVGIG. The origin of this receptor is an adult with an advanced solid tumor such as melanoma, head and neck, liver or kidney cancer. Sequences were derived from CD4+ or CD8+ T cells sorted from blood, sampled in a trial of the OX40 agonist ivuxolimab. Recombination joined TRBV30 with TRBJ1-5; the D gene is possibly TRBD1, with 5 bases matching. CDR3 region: CAWSLGVDQPQHF. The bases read TGTGCCTGGAGTTTAGGGGTGGATCAGCCCCAGCATTTT.